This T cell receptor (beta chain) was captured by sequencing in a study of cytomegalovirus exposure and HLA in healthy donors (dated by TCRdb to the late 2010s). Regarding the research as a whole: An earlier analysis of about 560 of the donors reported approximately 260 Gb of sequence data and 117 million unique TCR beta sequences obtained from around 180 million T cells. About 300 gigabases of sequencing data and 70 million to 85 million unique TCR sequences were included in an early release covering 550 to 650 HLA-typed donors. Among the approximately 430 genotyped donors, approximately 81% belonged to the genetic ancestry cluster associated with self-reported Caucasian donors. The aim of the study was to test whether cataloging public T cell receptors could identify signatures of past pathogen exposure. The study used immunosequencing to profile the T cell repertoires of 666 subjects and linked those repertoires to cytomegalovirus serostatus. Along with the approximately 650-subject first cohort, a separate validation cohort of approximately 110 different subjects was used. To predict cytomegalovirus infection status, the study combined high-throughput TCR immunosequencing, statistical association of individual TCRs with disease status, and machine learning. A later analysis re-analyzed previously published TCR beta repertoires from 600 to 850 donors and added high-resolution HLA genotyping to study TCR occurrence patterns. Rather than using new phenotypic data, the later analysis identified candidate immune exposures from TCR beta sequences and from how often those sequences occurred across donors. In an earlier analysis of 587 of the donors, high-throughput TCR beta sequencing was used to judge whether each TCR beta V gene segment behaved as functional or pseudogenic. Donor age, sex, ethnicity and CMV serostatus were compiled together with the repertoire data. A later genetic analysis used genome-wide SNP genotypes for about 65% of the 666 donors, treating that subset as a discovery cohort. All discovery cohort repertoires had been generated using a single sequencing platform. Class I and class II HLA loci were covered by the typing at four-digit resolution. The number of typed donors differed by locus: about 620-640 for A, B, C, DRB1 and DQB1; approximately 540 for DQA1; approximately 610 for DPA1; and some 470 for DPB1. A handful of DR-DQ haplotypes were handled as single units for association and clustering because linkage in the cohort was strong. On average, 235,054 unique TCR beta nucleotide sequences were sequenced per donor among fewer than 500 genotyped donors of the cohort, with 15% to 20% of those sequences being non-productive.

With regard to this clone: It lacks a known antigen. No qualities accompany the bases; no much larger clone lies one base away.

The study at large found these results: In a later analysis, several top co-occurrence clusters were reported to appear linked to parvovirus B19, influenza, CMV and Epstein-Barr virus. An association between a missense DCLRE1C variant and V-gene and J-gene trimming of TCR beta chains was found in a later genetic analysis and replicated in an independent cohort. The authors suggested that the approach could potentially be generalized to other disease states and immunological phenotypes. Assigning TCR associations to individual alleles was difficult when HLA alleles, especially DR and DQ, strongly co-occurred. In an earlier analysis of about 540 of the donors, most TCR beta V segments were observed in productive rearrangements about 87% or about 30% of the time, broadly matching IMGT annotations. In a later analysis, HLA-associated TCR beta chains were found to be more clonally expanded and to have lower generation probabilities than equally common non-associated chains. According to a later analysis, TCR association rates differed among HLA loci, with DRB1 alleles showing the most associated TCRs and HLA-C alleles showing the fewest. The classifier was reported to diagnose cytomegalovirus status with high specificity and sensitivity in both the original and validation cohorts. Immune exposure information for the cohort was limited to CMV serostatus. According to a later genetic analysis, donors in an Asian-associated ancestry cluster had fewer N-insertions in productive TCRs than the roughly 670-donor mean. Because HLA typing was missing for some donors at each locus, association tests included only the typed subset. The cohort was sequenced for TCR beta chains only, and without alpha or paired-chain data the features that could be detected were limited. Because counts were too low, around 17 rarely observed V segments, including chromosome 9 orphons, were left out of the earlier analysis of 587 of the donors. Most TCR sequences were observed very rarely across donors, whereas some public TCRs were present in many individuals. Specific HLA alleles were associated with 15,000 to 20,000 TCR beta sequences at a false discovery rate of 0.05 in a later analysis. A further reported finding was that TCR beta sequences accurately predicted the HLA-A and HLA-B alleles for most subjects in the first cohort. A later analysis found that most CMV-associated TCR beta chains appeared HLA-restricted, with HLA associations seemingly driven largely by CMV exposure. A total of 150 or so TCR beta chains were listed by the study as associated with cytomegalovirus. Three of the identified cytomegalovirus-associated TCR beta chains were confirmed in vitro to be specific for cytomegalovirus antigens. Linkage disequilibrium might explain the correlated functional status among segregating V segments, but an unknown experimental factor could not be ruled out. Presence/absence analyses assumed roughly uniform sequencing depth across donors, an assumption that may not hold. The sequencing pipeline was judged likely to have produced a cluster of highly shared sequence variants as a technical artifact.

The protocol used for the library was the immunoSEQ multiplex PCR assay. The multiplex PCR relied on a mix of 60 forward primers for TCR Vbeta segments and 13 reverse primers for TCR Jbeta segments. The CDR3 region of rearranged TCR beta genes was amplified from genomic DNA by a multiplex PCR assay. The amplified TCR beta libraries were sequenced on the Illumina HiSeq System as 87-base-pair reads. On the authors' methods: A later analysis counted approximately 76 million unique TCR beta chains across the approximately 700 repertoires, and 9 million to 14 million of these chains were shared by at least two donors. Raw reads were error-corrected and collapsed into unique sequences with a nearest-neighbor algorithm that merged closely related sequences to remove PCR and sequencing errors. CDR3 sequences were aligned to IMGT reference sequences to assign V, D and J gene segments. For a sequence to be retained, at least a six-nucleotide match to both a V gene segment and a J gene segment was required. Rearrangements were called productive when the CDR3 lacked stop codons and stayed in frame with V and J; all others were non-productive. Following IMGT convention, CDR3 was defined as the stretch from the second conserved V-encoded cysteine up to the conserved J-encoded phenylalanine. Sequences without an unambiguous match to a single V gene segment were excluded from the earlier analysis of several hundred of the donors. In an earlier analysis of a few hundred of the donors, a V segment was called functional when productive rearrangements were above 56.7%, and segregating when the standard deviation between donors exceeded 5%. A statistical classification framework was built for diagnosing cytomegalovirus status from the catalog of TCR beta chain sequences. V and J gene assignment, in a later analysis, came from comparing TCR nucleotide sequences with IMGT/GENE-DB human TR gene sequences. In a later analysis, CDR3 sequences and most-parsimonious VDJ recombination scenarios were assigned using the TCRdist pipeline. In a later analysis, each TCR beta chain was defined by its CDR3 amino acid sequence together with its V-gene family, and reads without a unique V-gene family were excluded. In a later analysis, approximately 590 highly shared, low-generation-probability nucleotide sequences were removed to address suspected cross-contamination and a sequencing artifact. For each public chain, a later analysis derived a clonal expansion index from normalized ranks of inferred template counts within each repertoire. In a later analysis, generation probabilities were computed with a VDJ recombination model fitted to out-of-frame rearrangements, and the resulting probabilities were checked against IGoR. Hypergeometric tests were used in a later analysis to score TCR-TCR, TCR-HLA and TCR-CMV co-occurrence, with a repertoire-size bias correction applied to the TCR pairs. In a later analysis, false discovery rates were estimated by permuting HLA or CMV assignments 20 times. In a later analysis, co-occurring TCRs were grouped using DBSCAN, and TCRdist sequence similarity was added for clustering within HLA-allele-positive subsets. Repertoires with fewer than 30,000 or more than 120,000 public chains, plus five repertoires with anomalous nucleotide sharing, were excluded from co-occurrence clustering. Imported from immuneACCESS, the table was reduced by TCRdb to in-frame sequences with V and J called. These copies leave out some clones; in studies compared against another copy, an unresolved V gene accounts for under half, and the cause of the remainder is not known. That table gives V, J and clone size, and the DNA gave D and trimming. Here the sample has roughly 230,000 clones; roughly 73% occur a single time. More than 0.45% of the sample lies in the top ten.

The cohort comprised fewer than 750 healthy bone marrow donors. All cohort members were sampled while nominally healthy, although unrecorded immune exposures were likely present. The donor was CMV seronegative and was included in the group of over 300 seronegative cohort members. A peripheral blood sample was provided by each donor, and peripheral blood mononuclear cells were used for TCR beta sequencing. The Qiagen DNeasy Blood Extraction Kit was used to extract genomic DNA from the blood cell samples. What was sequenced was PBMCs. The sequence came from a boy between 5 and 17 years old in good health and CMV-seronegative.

The DNA reads as follows: TGTGCCATCGGGGGCCGGGGAGGGGAGAACACTGAAGCTTTCTTT. This is translated as CAIGGRGGENTEAFF. The sequence joins TRBV10-3 to TRBJ1-1; the D region possibly corresponds to TRBD1 (6 bases align). Taken from the germline V gene, the CDR1 and CDR2 loops are ENHRY and SYGVKD. Inclusive of the bounding cysteine and phenylalanine, the CDR3 is 15 residues long. Of all the DNA, just the CDR3 is kept, 45 bases in frame from base 1. V gives up 8 bases and J gives up 1 base, and the segment between their germline ends measures 17 bases.